This T cell receptor (beta chain) was sequenced during a study of cytomegalovirus exposure and HLA in healthy donors. The PCR employed 60 Vbeta primers together with 13 Jbeta primers. Method: immunoSEQ multiplex PCR; TCRdb's copy keeps in-frame clones and lacks some. This sample has 95,000 to 150,000 clones, with 55% to 75% found just once. V was clipped by 5 bases and J by 0 bases; unmatched bases: 12. CDR1 and CDR2 (germline): SGHVS, FNYEAQ. CDR3 length: 17 amino acids. This clone has only a few counts. Its matching antigen is unknown. Study-wide results and caveats: In a later analysis, parvovirus B19, influenza, CMV and Epstein-Barr virus appeared linked to several top co-occurrence clusters. In a later analysis, compared with equally common non-associated chains, HLA-associated beta chains were more expanded. Some TCR beta chains (about 170 of them) were listed as cytomegalovirus-associated. In an earlier analysis, about 87% or about 30%: the productive usage of most TCR beta V segments.

This TCR derives from a man aged 30 to 39 in good health and CMV-seronegative. The sequenced sample was PBMCs. The chain joins TRBV7-6 to TRBJ2-7, with 8 bases that match TRBD1. The DNA for the CDR3 is TGTGCCAGCAGCGGAGCCTTGGGACAGGTCAACTCCTACGAGCAGTACTTC. It translates to CASSGALGQVNSYEQYF.